The 12 T cell receptor beta chains below all came from one sample that was sequenced in a study of blood T cells in healthy people across ages. A second PCR of 7 to 11 cycles used a sample-barcoded 5' primer and a J-beta primer mix. TCRdb processed the 5' RACE reads anew with MiXCR; each CDR3 protein has one entry. The data contain roughly 1,800,000 distinct CDR3 sequences, about 50% of them singletons. Sample: blood. The receptors were gathered from a middle-aged woman in good health.

This chain joins TRBV5-1 and TRBJ2-1; tentative D call: TRBD2 (7 bases). V lost 1 base to trimming and J lost 6 bases, with 17 bases between them. Germline V lookup: CDR1 SGHRS, CDR2 YFSETQ. The length of the CDR3 is 16 residues. CDR3 sequence reads: CASSLRGGLSGNEQFF. Here the CDR3 DNA reads TGCGCCAGCAGCTTGAGGGGGGGCCTGTCAGGCAATGAGCAGTTCTTC.

V is TRBV12-3 or TRBV12-4 and J is TRBJ2-6; 8 bases are a match to TRBD1. This CDR3 has 18 residues. The junction had 5 bases not matched to a gene; V was cut back by 1 base and J by 0 bases. The CDR3 sequence: CASSLVGDRNSGANVLTF. The CDR3 DNA follows: TGTGCCAGCAGTTTAGTTGGGGACAGGAACTCTGGGGCCAACGTCCTGACTTTC.

The chain recombines TRBV20-1 with TRBJ1-2, with 12 positions matching TRBD1. Germline CDR1 and CDR2: DFQATT and SNEGSKA (reference sequence). V lost 4 bases, J lost 1 base, and 7 bases stayed unmatched. This CDR3 has 16 amino acids. CDR3 sequence: CSAKGDRGPLNYGYTF. DNA of the CDR3: TGCAGTGCTAAGGGGGACAGGGGGCCACTTAACTATGGCTACACCTTC.

This rearrangement joins TRBV27 to TRBJ1-5, with D possibly TRBD1 on 5 matching bases. Per germline, CDR1 MNHEY and CDR2 SMNVEV (reference sequence). The CDR3 is 14 amino acids. Trimming left V 8 bases short and J 4 bases short, with 15 bases between. The CDR3 DNA sequence: TGTGCCAGCGGGTCGGGTGGGGGGAATCAGCCCCAGCATTTT. It is translated as CASGSGGGNQPQHF.

The chain uses TRBV12-3 or TRBV12-4 and TRBJ2-3, with D tentatively TRBD1 (6 bases). V was pared by 10 bases and J by 0 bases, with 17 bases between. The CDR3 covers 15 residues. The CDR3 bases are TGTGCCACCGAAACAGGGTGTTTAAGCACAGATACGCAGTATTTT. Translated: CATETGCLSTDTQYF.

V gene TRBV6-6 combines with J gene TRBJ1-2, with D tentatively TRBD1 (6 bases). This CDR3 has 14 amino acids. V was shortened by 5 bases and J by 4 bases, with 14 bases between the two germline ends. Germline CDR1 is MNHNY and CDR2 is SVGAGI (reference sequence). The CDR3 sequence is CASSITQGSYGYTF. CDR3 nucleotide sequence: TGTGCCAGCAGTATAACGCAGGGGTCCTATGGCTACACCTTC.

The chain couples TRBV7-9 to TRBJ2-3; a possible D gene is TRBD2 (6 bases). The V gene lost 5 bases and the J gene lost 1 base, with 13 bases spanning the gap. The CDR3 totals 15 residues. Germline values: CDR1 SEHNR, CDR2 FQNEAQ (reference sequence). CDR3 loop: CASSHASVRTDTQYF. CDR3 nucleotide sequence: TGTGCCAGCAGCCATGCTAGCGTACGCACAGATACGCAGTATTTT.

CDR3 DNA: TGTGCCAGCAGCTTGTGGGCGGGGCCGAGCGGTGAGCAGTTCTTC. This encodes CASSLWAGPSGEQFF. V is TRBV7-2 and J is TRBJ2-1, with TRBD2 as a possible D gene (6 bases). The CDR3 consists of 15 residues. Germline lookup yields CDR1 SGHTA and CDR2 FQGNSA. Trimming removed 3 bases at V and 9 bases at J, with 18 bases between. Combining the CDR3 with reference TRBV7-2 and TRBJ2-1 gives the whole variable domain GAGVSQSPSNKVTEKGKDVELRCDPISGHTALYWYRQSLGQGLEFLIYFQGNSAPDKSGLPSDRFSAERTGGSVSTLTIQRTQQEDSAVYLCASSLWAGPSGEQFFGPGTRLTVL.

This clonotype was observed at least ten times. The chain couples TRBV4-3 to TRBJ2-1, with 9 nucleotides matching TRBD1. This CDR3 spans 16 amino acids. CDR1 LGHNA and CDR2 YSLEER come from the germline V gene. V dropped 0 bases and J dropped 4; count of bases not matched to a gene: 4. DNA for the CDR3: TGCGCCAGCAGCCAAGATCTTGGGACAGGGTACAATGAGCAGTTCTTC. Amino acids: CASSQDLGTGYNEQFF.

The chain has TRBV9 and TRBJ2-3, with 8 bases fitting TRBD1. Germline CDR1 SGDLS, CDR2 YYNGEE. Unmatched junction bases numbered 7, after V lost 0 bases and J lost 4 bases. This CDR3 region has 16 residues. The CDR3 reads CASSVVTGGGADTQYF. The CDR3 DNA reads TGTGCCAGCAGCGTAGTCACAGGGGGAGGAGCAGATACGCAGTATTTT.

Regarding this clonotype: A read error may account for a junction end that differs from germline. The genes are TRBV5-1 and TRBJ2-7; D possibly corresponds to TRBD1 (6 bases). The CDR3 runs 12 residues. Germline-derived CDR1 and CDR2 are SGHRS and YFSETQ. The CDR3 is CTSTGQSYEQYF. The CDR3, as DNA: TGCACCAGCACCGGACAGTCCTACGAGCAGTACTTC.

About this clonotype itself: The junction differs from germline at one of its ends, possibly a read error. J is TRBJ2-3 and V is TRBV6-1; D remains unclear. This CDR3 has 16 amino acids. Germline V gene lookup returns CDR1 MNHNS and CDR2 SASEGT. DNA of the CDR3: TGTGCCGGCAGTGCGTTTTCGGATACTAGCACAGATACGCAGTATTTT. Translation gives CAGSAFSDTSTDTQYF.